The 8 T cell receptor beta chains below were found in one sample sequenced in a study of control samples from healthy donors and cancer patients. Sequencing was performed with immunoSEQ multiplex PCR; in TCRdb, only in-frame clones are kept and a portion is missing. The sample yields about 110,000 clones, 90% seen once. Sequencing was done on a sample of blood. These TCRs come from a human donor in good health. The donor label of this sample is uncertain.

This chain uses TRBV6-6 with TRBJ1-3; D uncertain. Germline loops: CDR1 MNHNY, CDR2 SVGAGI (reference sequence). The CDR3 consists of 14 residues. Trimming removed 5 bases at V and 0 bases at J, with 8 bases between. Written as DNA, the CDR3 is TGTGCCAGCAGTCTGATCGACTCTGGAAACACCATATATTTT. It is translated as CASSLIDSGNTIYF.

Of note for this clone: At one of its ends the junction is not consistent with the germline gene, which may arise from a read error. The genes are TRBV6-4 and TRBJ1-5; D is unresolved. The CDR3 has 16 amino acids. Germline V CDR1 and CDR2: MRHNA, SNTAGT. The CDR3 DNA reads TGTGCCAGCACTGACCGTTGGGGAGGAGGCAATCAGCCCCAGCATTTT. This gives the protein CASTDRWGGGNQPQHF.

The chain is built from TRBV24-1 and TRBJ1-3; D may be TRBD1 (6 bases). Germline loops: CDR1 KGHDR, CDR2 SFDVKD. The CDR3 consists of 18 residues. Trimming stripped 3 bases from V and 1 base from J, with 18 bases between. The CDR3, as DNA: TGTGCCACCAGTGATCCTCGCGACAGGACTGGGTCTGGAAACACCATATATTTT. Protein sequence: CATSDPRDRTGSGNTIYF.

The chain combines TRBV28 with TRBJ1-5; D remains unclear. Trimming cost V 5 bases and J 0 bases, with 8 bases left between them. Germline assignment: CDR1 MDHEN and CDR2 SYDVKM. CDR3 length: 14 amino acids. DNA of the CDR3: TGTGCCAGCAGTGCAACCCTTAGCAATCAGCCCCAGCATTTT. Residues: CASSATLSNQPQHF. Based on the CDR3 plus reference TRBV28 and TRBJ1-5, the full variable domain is DVKVTQSSRYLVKRTGEKVFLECVQDMDHENMFWYRQDPGLGLRLIYFSYDVKMKEKGDIPEGYSVSREKKERFSLILESASTNQTSMYLCASSATLSNQPQHFGDGTRLSIL.

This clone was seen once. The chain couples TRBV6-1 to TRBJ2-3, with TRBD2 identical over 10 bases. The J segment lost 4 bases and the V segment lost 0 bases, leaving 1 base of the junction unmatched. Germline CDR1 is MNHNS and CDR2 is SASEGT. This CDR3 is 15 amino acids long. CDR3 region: CASSEAAGGPDTQYF. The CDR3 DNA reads TGTGCCAGCAGTGAAGCAGCGGGGGGGCCAGATACGCAGTATTTT.

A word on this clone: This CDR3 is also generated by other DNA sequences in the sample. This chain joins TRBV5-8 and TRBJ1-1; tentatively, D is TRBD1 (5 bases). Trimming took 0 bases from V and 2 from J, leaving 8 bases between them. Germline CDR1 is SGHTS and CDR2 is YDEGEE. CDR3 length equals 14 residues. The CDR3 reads CASSLGQPNTEAFF. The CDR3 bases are TGTGCCAGCAGCTTGGGACAGCCAAACACTGAAGCTTTCTTT.

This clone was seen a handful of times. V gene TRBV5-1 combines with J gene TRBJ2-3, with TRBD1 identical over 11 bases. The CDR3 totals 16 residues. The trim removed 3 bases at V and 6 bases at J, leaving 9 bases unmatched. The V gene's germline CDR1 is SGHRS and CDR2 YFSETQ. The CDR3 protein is CASSSGQGVAGDTQYF. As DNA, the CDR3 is TGCGCCAGCAGCTCGGGACAGGGGGTCGCGGGGGATACGCAGTATTTT.

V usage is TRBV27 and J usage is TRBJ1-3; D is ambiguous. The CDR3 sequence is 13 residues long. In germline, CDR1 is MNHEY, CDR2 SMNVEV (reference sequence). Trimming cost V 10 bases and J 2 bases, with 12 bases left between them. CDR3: CATQSLTGNTIYF. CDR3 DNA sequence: TGTGCCACACAGAGTCTGACTGGAAACACCATATATTTT.